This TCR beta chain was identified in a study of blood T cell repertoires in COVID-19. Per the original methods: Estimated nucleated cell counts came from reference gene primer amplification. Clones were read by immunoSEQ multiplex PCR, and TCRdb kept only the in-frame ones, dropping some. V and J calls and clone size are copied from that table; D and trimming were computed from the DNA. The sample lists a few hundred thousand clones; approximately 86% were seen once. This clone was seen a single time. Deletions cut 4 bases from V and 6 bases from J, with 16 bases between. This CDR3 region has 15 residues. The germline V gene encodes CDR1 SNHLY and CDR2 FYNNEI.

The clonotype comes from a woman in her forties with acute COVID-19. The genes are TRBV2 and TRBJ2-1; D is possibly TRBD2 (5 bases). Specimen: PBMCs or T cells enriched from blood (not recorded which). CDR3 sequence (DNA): TGTGCCAGCAGTGCTGACGGGAAAAGATTCAATGAGCAGTTCTTC. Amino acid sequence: CASSADGKRFNEQFF.